This T cell receptor beta chain was recovered during a study of T cells in localized non-small cell lung cancer. Points from the study as a whole: Those with higher blood T cell density had longer overall survival.

Sequencing was performed with immunoSEQ multiplex PCR; in TCRdb, only in-frame clones are kept and a portion is missing. The data show about 15,000 clones, more than 70% seen once. Details on this clone: Its antigen is not identified.

This sequence was found in a woman aged 40-75 years with stage I lung adenocarcinoma. This sample comprised peripheral blood, obtained before any cancer treatment.

The CDR3 region has the DNA TGCGCCAGCAGCACATTAGCGGGAGGACCAATTGAGCAGTTCTTC. Its translation: CASSTLAGGPIEQFF. J is TRBJ2-1 and V is TRBV5-1; 10 bases align to TRBD2. Germline loops: CDR1 SGHRS, CDR2 YFSETQ. This CDR3 region has 15 residues. With 4 bases clipped from V and 9 bases from J, the junction kept 10 bases outside the gene matches. The full variable domain, rest sourced from reference TRBV5-1 and TRBJ2-1, is KAGVTQTPRYLIKTRGQQVTLSCSPISGHRSVSWYQQTPGQGLQFLFEYFSETQRNKGNFPGRFSGRQFSNSRSEMNVSTLELGDSALYLCASSTLAGGPIEQFFGPGTRLTVL.